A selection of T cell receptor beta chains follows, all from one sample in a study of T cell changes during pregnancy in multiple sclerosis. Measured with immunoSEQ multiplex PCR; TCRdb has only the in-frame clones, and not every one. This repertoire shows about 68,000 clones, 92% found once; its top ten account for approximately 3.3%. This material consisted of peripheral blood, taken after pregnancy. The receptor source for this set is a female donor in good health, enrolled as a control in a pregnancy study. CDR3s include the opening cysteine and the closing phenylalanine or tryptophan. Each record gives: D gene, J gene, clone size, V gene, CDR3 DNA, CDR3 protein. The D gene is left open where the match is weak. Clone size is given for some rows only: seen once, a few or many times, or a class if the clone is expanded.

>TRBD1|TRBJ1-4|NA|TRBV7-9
TGTGCCAGCAGCTCGACAGGGGAAGGGGAAAAACTGTTTTTT
CASSSTGEGEKLFF
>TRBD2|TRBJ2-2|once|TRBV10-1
TGCGCCAGCAGTGGGGATAGCGGGGATTACACCGGGGAGCTGTTTTTT
CASSGDSGDYTGELFF
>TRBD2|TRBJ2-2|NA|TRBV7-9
TGTGCCAGCAGCTCTAGCGGGGGGGCCCCCGGGGAGCTGTTTTTT
CASSSSGGAPGELFF
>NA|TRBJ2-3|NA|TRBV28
TGTGCCAGCAGTTTCGGGGTAGCACCAGATACGCAGTATTTT
CASSFGVAPDTQYF
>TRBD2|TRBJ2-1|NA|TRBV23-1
TGCGCCAGCAGTCAAAGGCCTGGGACTAGCGGGAGGCTGGGCAATGAGCAGTTCTTC
CASSQRPGTSGRLGNEQFF
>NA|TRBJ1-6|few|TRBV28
TGTGCCAGCAGTTCCCAAAGGGGGCCCCTCCACTTT
CASSSQRGPLHF
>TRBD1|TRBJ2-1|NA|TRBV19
TGTGCCAGTAGTATAGTTTTTGGGACAGGGGACAATGAGCAGTTCTTC
CASSIVFGTGDNEQFF
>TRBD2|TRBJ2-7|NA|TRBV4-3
TGCGCCAGCAGCCAAGGACTAGCGGGAGGGCTTAAGCAGTACTTC
CASSQGLAGGLKQYF
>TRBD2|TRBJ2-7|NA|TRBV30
TGTGCCTGGAGGGGACTAGCGGGGCCCTACGAGCAGTACTTC
CAWRGLAGPYEQYF
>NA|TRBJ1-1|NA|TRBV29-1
TGCAGCGTTGAAGACCCCGGGACAACTGAAGCTTTCTTT
CSVEDPGTTEAFF
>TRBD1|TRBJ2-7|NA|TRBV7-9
TGTGCCAGCAGCTCCCAGGGACAGGCTTACGAGCAGTACTTC
CASSSQGQAYEQYF
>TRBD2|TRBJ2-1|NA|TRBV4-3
TGCGCCAGCAGCCGAGAGCGGGACCACAATGAGCAGTTCTTC
CASSRERDHNEQFF
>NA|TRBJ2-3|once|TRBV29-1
TGCAGCGTTGCAGGGGACGCAGATACGCAGTATTTT
CSVAGDADTQYF
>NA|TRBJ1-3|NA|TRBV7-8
TGTGCCAGCAGCTTAATCGAGGTCTCCAGCTCTGGAAACACCATATATTTT
CASSLIEVSSSGNTIYF
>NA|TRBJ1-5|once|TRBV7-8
TGTGCCAGCAGCTTTGACAGGTACAATCAGCCCCAGCATTTT
CASSFDRYNQPQHF
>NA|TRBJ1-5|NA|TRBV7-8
TGTGCCAGCAGCTTAGATCAGGGGCGCAATCAGCCCCAGCATTTT
CASSLDQGRNQPQHF
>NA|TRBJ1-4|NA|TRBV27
TGTGCCAGCAGTTTGGGTCAGGGGAATGAAAAACTGTTTTTT
CASSLGQGNEKLFF
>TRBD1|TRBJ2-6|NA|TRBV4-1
TGCGCCAGCAGCCAAGTTCAGGGGACAGGGTCCTCTCGCTCTGGGGCCAACGTCCTGACTTTC
CASSQVQGTGSSRSGANVLTF
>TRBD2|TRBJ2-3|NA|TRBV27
TGTGCCAGCAGTTTGGGAAGCGGGGGGGCGGCGGCAGATACGCAGTATTTT
CASSLGSGGAAADTQYF
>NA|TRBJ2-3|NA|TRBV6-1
TGTGCCAGCAGACCGGGATCGGGACTCGATACGCAGTATTTT
CASRPGSGLDTQYF
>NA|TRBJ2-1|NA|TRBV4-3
TGCGCCAGCAGCCAAGATATTCTAGCGTACAACAATGAGCAGTTCTTC
CASSQDILAYNNEQFF
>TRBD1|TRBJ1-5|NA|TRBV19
TGTGCCAGTAGTAGGACAGGATATAGCAATCAGCCCCAGCATTTT
CASSRTGYSNQPQHF
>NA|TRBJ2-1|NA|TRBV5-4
TGTGCCAGCAGCTTGGACAGGGAACCTTACAATGAGCAGTTCTTC
CASSLDREPYNEQFF
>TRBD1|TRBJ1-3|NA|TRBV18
TGTGCCAGCGCTTCGTCGACAGGGGTAGGAAACACCATATATTTT
CASASSTGVGNTIYF
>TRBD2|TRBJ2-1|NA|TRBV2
TGTGCCAGCAGTGAAAGAGGGGGTATTAGCGGGAGGGTTTACAATGAGCAGTTCTTC
CASSERGGISGRVYNEQFF
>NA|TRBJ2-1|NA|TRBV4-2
TGTGCCAGCAGCCAAGTCGGGATCTATTTAGTGAGTGAGCAGTTCTTC
CASSQVGIYLVSEQFF
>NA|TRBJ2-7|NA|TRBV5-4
TGTGCCAGCAGCTTAAGCGGGCCCCTCTCCTACGAGCAGTACTTC
CASSLSGPLSYEQYF
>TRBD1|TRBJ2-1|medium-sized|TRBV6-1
TGTGCCAGTCACTCCGGGACAGGGGCCGATGAGCAGTTCTTC
CASHSGTGADEQFF
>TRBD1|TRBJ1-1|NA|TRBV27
TGTGCCAGCAGTTTAACAGGGGCGGGCACTGAAGCTTTCTTT
CASSLTGAGTEAFF
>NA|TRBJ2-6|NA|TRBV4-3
TGCGCCAGCAGCCAACTCTTAACGGTCTCTGGGGCCAACGTCCTGACTTTC
CASSQLLTVSGANVLTF
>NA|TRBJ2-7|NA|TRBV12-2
TGTGCAAGTCGCCTACTACCTCTAGCGGGAGGGTCCTACGAGCAGTACTTC
CASRLLPLAGGSYEQYF
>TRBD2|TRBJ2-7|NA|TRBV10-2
TGCGCCAGCCGGGAGGGACACCTCTCCTACGAGCAGTACTTC
CASREGHLSYEQYF
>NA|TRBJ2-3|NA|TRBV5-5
TGTGCCAGCAGCTTAGGACACCTCACAGATACGCAGTATTTT
CASSLGHLTDTQYF
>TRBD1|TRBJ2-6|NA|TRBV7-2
TGTGCCAGCAGCGCCGGGACAGGGAGTGGGGCCAACGTCCTGACTTTC
CASSAGTGSGANVLTF
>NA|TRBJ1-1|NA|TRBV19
TGTGCCAGTAGTCCCCGGGGAGGGCGAACTACTGAAGCTTTCTTT
CASSPRGGRTTEAFF
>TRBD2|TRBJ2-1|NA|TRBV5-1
TGCGCCAGCAGCTTGGGCGGGGGAGACACTGAGCAGTTCTTC
CASSLGGGDTEQFF
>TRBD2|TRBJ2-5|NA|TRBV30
TGTGCCTGGAGTCATAGCGGGAGGGAGACCCAGTACTTC
CAWSHSGRETQYF
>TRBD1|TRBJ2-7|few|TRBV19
TGTGCCAGTAGTATATCCGGGACAGGCGTCGAGCAGTACTTC
CASSISGTGVEQYF
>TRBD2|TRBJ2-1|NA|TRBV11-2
TGTGCCAGCAGCTTAAGCGGGGGGCCCTCCTACAATGAGCAGTTCTTC
CASSLSGGPSYNEQFF
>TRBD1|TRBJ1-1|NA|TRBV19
TGTGCCAGTACCCGGACAGGGCGGGACACTGAAGCTTTCTTT
CASTRTGRDTEAFF
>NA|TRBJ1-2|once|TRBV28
TGTGCCAGCAGTCTCCAGGTTGTCAACTATGGCTACACCTTC
CASSLQVVNYGYTF
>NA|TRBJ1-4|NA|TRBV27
TGTGCCAGCAGTTTACAAGGACAGTTGGCTGAAAAACTGTTTTTT
CASSLQGQLAEKLFF
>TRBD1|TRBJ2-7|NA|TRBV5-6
TGTGCCAGCAGCTTGGGTGGGACAGGCTACGAGCAGTACTTC
CASSLGGTGYEQYF
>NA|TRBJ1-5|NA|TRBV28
TGTGCCAGCAGTTTTTCCACCAGGGGTAGCAATCAGCCCCAGCATTTT
CASSFSTRGSNQPQHF
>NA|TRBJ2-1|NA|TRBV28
TGTGCCAGCAGCCCGAGAGGGCGAGCGGGCAATGAGCAGTTCTTC
CASSPRGRAGNEQFF
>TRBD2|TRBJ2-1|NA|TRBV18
TGTGCCAGCTCACAAACTAGCGGGGCTTACAATGAGCAGTTCTTC
CASSQTSGAYNEQFF
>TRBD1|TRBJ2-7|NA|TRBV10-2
TGCGCCAGCAGTGAGCTGGGACAGACCTACGAGCAGTACTTC
CASSELGQTYEQYF
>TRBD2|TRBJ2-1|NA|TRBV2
TGTGCCAGCAGTGAAGTGGGTCGCGGGAGGATCTCCTACAATGAGCAGTTCTTC
CASSEVGRGRISYNEQFF
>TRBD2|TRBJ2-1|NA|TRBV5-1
TGCGCCAGCAGCCAGGGACTAGCGGGCCTATCCTACAATGAGCAGTTCTTC
CASSQGLAGLSYNEQFF
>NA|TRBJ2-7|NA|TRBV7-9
TGTGCCAGCAGCTTAGGCCGGGGTCCGAACGAGCAGTACTTC
CASSLGRGPNEQYF
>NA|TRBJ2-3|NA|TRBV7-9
TGTGCCAGCAGTCCGACAGGCCTAGTAGATACGCAGTATTTT
CASSPTGLVDTQYF
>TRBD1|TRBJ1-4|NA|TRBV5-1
TGCGCCAGCAGCTTGGGGGCAGGGGGCGCGGGGAATGAAAAACTGTTTTTT
CASSLGAGGAGNEKLFF
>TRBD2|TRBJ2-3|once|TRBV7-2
TGTGCCAGCAGCGCGACTAGCGTTGTAGAGGATACGCAGTATTTT
CASSATSVVEDTQYF
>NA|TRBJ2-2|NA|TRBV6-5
TGTGCCAGCAGGAACAAGAACACCGGGGAGCTGTTTTTT
CASRNKNTGELFF
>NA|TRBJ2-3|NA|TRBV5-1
TGCGCCAGCAGCTTGGGACTGGGAGGAGATACGCAGTATTTT
CASSLGLGGDTQYF
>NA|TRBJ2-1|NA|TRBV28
TGTGCCAGCAGTTTATTCCGCTTGGCGGGAAACAATGAGCAGTTCTTC
CASSLFRLAGNNEQFF
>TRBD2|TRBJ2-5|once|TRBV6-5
TGTGCCAGCAGTTCTCTAGCGGGAGGGACGGAGACCCAGTACTTC
CASSSLAGGTETQYF
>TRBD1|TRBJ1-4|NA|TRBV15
TGTGCCACCAGCAGAGATCCGGGACAGAATGAAAAACTGTTTTTT
CATSRDPGQNEKLFF
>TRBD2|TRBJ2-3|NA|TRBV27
TGTGCCAGCAGTTCACCCCTGGCGGGAGGCAACACAGATACGCAGTATTTT
CASSSPLAGGNTDTQYF